This T cell receptor (beta chain) was captured in a study of metastatic and nonmetastatic thyroid tumors (TCRdb year 2020). For context, the study as a whole: Repertoires were compared across peripheral blood and tumor or nodule tissue samples from malignant and benign thyroid patients.

V is reduced by 2 bases and J by 6 bases, leaving a spacing of 14 bases between them. Inclusive of the bounding cysteine and phenylalanine, the CDR3 is 16 residues long. Solely the CDR3 DNA is kept, with 48 bases framed from the first base. CDR1 and CDR2 are drawn from the germline V gene (reference sequence): SGHAT, FQDESV. The full study reports these points: TCR beta diversity was reported as significantly higher in malignant tumors than in benign nodules, in both blood and tumor samples.

Before undergoing thyroid surgery, none of the patients had been given any kind of treatment. Patient clinical samples collected from about 2011 to 2019 were retrospectively analysed using T-cell receptor beta sequencing. The library was prepared using PCR. The run used an Illumina HiSeq 4000. High-throughput sequencing was used to profile the TCR beta-chain CDR3 region of each patient. In the original analysis: The researchers built a classifier to tell apart papillary thyroid cancer patients with distant metastasis, based on CDR3 differences among clinicopathological groups. Repertoire diversity was assessed with the Shannon index, and tumor-blood repertoire similarity with the Morisita-Horn index. Using fastp at Q25 and MiXCR, TCRdb reprocessed the public reads and kept productive beta chains. TCRdb's processing, not the authors', yielded these V and J calls. This sample has tens of thousands of clones in its table, and 20% to 25% of those were observed once. About 43% of the sample lies in the top ten.

Points on this clone: The antigen this receptor binds is unknown. Within one base of it there is no much larger clone, and no base qualities were kept.

The TCR sequence derives from a female donor with papillary thyroid cancer or a benign thyroid nodule (not recorded which). Some clones in this sample may be carry-over from other donors' samples. Recombination linked TRBV11-1 to TRBJ1-6, with TRBD1 as a weak D call on 6 bases. Input material: blood. The nucleotide sequence is given as TGTGCCAGCAGCTTACCCCGAAGCAGGGGTAATTCACCCCTCCACTTT. Translated, this is CASSLPRSRGNSPLHF.